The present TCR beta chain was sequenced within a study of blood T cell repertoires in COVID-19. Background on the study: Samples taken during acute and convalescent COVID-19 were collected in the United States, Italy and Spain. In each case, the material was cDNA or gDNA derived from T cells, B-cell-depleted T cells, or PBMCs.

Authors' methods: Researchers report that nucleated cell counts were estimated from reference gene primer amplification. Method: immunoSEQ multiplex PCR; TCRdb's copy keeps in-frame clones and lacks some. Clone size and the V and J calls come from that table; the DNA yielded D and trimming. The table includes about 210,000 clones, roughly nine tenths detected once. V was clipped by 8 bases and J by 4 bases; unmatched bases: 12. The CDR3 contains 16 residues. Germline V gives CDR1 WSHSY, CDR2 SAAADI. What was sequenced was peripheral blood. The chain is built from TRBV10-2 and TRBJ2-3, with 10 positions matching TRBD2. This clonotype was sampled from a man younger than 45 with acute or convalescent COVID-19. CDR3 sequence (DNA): TGCGCCAGCGAATGGGAAGCGGGAGGGAGGGCAGATACGCAGTATTTT. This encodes CASEWEAGGRADTQYF.